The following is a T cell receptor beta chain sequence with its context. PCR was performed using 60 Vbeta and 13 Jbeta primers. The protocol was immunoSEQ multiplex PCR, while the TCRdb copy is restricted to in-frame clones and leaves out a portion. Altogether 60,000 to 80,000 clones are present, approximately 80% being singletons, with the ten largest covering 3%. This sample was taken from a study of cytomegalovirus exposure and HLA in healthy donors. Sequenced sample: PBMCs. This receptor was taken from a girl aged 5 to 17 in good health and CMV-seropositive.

The CDR3 region is CASSMVDTEAFF. CDR3 bases: TGTGCCAGCAGCATGGTAGACACTGAAGCTTTCTTT. The chain uses TRBV5-4 and TRBJ1-1, with D uncertain. V was trimmed by 4 bases and J by 3 bases, leaving 7 bases between them. The germline gives CDR1 SGHNT, CDR2 YYREEE (reference sequence). The CDR3 covers 12 residues.